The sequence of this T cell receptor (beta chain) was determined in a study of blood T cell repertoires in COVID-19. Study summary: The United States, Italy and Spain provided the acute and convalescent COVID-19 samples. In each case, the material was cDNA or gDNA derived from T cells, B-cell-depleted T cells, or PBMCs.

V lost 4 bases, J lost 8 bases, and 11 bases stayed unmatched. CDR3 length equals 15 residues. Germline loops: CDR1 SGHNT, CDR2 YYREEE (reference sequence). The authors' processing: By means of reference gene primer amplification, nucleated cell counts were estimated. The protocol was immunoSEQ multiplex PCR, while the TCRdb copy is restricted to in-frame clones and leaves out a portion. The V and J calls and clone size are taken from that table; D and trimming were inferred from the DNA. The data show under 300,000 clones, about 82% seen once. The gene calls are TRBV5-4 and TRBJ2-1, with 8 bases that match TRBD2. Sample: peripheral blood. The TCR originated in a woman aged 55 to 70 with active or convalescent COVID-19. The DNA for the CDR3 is TGTGCCAGCAGCCCCTCCCGGGGGGGCTTGGATGAGCAGTTCTTC. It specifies CASSPSRGGLDEQFF.